Here is one TCR beta chain with its context. How the authors handled the data: Reference gene primer amplification in the assay estimated nucleated cell counts. Measured with immunoSEQ multiplex PCR; TCRdb has only the in-frame clones, and not every one. V and J calls and clone size are as listed in that table; D and trimming were resolved from the DNA. The sample lists 250,000 to 400,000 clones, around 84% occurring once. Participants, about 18 to 90 years old, spanned about two dozen US areas. Clinical history as reported by participants underpinned cohort assignment. The data originate from a study of blood T cell repertoires in COVID-19. At the level of the study: Sources were T cells, B-cell-depleted T cells, or PBMCs; the material itself was cDNA or gDNA.

Germline V lookup: CDR1 SGHTA, CDR2 FQGNSA. The trim removed 6 bases at V and 6 bases at J, leaving 8 bases unmatched. The CDR3 runs 14 residues. V is TRBV7-2 and J is TRBJ2-7; 10 nucleotides match TRBD1. The sequence came from a young woman who had been exposed to COVID-19. The specimen was PBMCs or T cells enriched from blood (not recorded which). CDR3 sequence: CASSAGTGEIEQYF. As DNA, the CDR3 is TGTGCCAGCAGTGCCGGGACAGGGGAGATCGAGCAGTACTTC.